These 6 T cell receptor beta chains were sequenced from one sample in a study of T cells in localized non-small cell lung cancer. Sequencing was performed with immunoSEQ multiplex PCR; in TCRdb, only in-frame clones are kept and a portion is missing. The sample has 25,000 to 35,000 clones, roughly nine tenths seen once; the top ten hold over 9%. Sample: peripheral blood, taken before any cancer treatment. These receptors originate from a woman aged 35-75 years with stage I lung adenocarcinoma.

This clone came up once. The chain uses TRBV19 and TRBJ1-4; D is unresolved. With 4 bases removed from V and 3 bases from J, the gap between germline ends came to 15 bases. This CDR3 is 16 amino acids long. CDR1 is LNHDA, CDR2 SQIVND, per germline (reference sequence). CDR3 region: CASSTLYSEPNEKLFF. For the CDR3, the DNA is TGTGCCAGTAGTACCCTTTACTCTGAGCCTAATGAAAAACTGTTTTTT.

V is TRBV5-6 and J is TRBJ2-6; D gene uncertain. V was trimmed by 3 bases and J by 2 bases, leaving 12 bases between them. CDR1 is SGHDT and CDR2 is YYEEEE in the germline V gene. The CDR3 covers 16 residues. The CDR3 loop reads CASSSISGTGANVLTF. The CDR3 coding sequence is TGTGCCAGCAGCTCAATATCGGGTACTGGGGCCAACGTCCTGACTTTC.

Here the CDR3 DNA reads TGCGCCAGCAGTCTCAGGGGGCGGAACACTGAAGCTTTCTTT. It is translated as CASSLRGRNTEAFF. The chain employs TRBV5-1 and TRBJ1-1; 8 bases are shared with TRBD1. The CDR3 totals 14 residues. Per germline, CDR1 SGHRS and CDR2 YFSETQ. Trimming cost V 5 bases and J 1 base; bases outside gene matches: 4.

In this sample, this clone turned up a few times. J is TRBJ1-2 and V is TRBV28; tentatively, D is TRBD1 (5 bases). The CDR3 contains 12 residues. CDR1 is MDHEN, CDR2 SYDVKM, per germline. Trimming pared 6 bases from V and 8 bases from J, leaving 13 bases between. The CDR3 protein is CASSPSGDGYTF. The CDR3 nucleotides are TGTGCCAGCAGCCCGTCGGGGGACGGCTACACCTTC.

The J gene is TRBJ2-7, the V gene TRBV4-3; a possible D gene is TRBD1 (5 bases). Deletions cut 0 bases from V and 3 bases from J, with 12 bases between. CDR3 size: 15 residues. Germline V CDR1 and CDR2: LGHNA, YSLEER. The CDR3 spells CASSQDWNGHYEQYF. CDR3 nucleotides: TGCGCCAGCAGCCAAGATTGGAACGGACACTACGAGCAGTACTTC.

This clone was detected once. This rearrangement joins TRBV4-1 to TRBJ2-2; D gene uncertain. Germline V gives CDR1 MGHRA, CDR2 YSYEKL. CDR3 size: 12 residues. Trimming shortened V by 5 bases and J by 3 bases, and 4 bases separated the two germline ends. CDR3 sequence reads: CASSSDTGELFF. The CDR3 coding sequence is TGCGCCAGCAGCAGTGACACCGGGGAGCTGTTTTTT.